This record concerns one T cell receptor beta chain sequence. These data originate in a study of blood T cell repertoires in COVID-19. Study summary: Sites across the United States, Italy and Spain contributed samples from acute and convalescent COVID-19. The analysed material was cDNA or gDNA that came from T cells, B-cell-depleted T cells, or PBMCs.

In the study's own analysis: Nucleated cell number was recorded as an estimate derived from reference gene primer amplification. Profiled with immunoSEQ multiplex PCR; TCRdb holds only in-frame clones, not every one. That table furnishes V, J and clone size, whereas the DNA furnished D and trimming. The sample carries some 150,000 clones, about 91% recorded once. Trimming shortened V by 5 bases and J by 6 bases, and 10 bases separated the two germline ends. CDR1 and CDR2 (germline): SGHDT, YYEEEE. This CDR3 comprises 12 residues. J is TRBJ2-3 and V is TRBV5-6; D gene unclear. This receptor was obtained from a woman aged 60-75 years who had recovered from COVID-19. Specimen: peripheral blood. The CDR3, as DNA: TGTGCCAGCAGTTTTACCAGGGATACGCAGTATTTT. This gives the protein CASSFTRDTQYF. Supplemented by reference TRBV5-6 and TRBJ2-3, the full variable domain reads DAGVTQSPTHLIKTRGQQVTLRCSPKSGHDTVSWYQQALGQGPQFIFQYYEEEERQRGNFPDRFSGHQFPNYSSELNVNALLLGDSALYLCASSFTRDTQYFGPGTRLTVL.